This T cell receptor (beta chain) was identified in a study of blood T cell repertoires in COVID-19. Study-wide context: The analysed material was cDNA or gDNA that came from T cells, B-cell-depleted T cells, or PBMCs.

CDR3 size: 13 residues. V shed 2 bases, J shed 10 bases, and the junction held 10 bases outside the gene matches. Per the germline V gene, CDR1 is GTSNPN and CDR2 is SVGIG (reference sequence). Measured with immunoSEQ multiplex PCR; TCRdb has only the in-frame clones, and not every one. The table includes about 230,000 clones, around 84% detected once. The sequence was collected from a woman aged 40-49 years who had recovered from COVID-19. Material: peripheral blood. The J gene is TRBJ1-1, the V gene TRBV30; 7 nucleotides line up with TRBD1. CDR3 bases: TGTGCCTGGAGTTATCGAGGGGGCTCTCTAGCTTTCTTT. This translates into CAWSYRGGSLAFF.